The 10 T cell receptor beta chains listed next were all sequenced from one sample in a study of blood T cell repertoires in COVID-19. TCRdb's table, derived via immunoSEQ multiplex PCR, lists solely in-frame clones and lacks some. The table shows 200,000 to 250,000 clones, with around four fifths occurring only once. Source material: peripheral blood. These receptors all stem from a woman aged 50 to 60 with active or convalescent COVID-19.

The rearrangement uses TRBV3-1 (or the pseudogene TRBV3-2) and TRBJ1-1; TRBD1 matches 7 bases. CDR1 is LGHDT and CDR2 is YNNKEL in the germline V gene (reference sequence). Germline trimming cut 3 bases from V and 4 bases from J; bases unmatched to any gene: 5. This CDR3 is 14 amino acids long. The CDR3 DNA follows: TGTGCCAGCAGCCAGCAGGGGGAGGTCACTGAAGCTTTCTTT. Translated, it gives CASSQQGEVTEAFF.

J is TRBJ1-1 and V is TRBV5-8; D is perhaps TRBD1 (5 bases). The CDR3 is 13 residues long. The germline CDR1 and CDR2 sequences are SGHTS and YDEGEE. V was trimmed by 4 bases and J by 7 bases, leaving 14 bases between them. This CDR3 reads CASSQERQLEAFF. The CDR3 DNA sequence: TGTGCCAGCAGCCAGGAGAGACAGCTTGAAGCTTTCTTT. Based on the CDR3 plus reference TRBV5-8 and TRBJ1-1, the full variable domain is EAGVTQSPTHLIKTRGQQATLRCSPISGHTSVYWYQQALGLGLQFLLWYDEGEERNRGNFPPRFSGRQFPNYSSELNVNALELEDSALYLCASSQERQLEAFFGQGTRLTVV.

V gene TRBV24-1 combines with J gene TRBJ2-1; 8 bases agree with TRBD2. The CDR3 is 14 amino acids. V lost 4 bases, J lost 6 bases, and 4 bases stayed unmatched. Germline CDR1 and CDR2: KGHDR and SFDVKD. Here the CDR3 DNA reads TGTGCCACCAGTGACCGAACTAGCGGCAATGAGCAGTTCTTC. Residues: CATSDRTSGNEQFF.

This chain joins TRBV7-3 and TRBJ2-1, with TRBD2 matching 15 bases. V trimming: 4 bases; J trimming: 7 bases; junction bases outside the gene matches: 2. Germline V gene sequence: CDR1 SGHTA, CDR2 FQGTGA. This CDR3 has 15 amino acids. The CDR3 region has the DNA TGTGCCAGCAGCTCGGGACTAGCGGGAGGAAATGAGCAGTTCTTC. Its protein is CASSSGLAGGNEQFF.

The chain couples TRBV29-1 to TRBJ2-7; D is perhaps TRBD2 (6 bases). This CDR3 has 14 amino acids. V lost 7 bases to trimming and J lost 1 base, with 17 bases between them. Looked up from germline, CDR1 is SQVTM and CDR2 is ANQGSEA. The CDR3 is CSGSGDGGSYEQYF. CDR3 bases: TGCAGCGGGAGCGGTGATGGAGGGTCCTACGAGCAGTACTTC.

Concerning this clone: Different DNA sequences within this sample yield the same CDR3. The gene calls are TRBV5-1 and TRBJ2-1, with D possibly being TRBD1 (7 bases). The CDR3 extends over 15 amino acids. CDR1 and CDR2 (germline): SGHRS, YFSETQ. The V and J ends lost 0 bases and 4 bases respectively, with 11 bases between them. In nucleotides, the CDR3 is TGCGCCAGCAGCTTGGTCGGGGGACAGTACAATGAGCAGTTCTTC. Protein sequence: CASSLVGGQYNEQFF.

The CDR3 is CASSTGGGNQPQHF. The CDR3 DNA follows: TGTGCCAGCAGTACGGGTGGCGGCAATCAGCCCCAGCATTTT. This chain uses TRBV27 with TRBJ1-5; no firm D call. Trimming cost V 5 bases and J 2 bases, with 10 bases left between them. Looked up from germline, CDR1 is MNHEY and CDR2 is SMNVEV (reference sequence). There are 14 residues in the CDR3.

V usage is TRBV7-7 and J usage is TRBJ2-3; the D gene is possibly TRBD1 (6 bases). Germline V gene lookup returns CDR1 SSHAT and CDR2 FNYEAQ (reference sequence). CDR3 length equals 17 residues. V was clipped by 5 bases and J by 0 bases, with 18 bases between them. CDR3 coding DNA: TGTGCCAGCAGCGCTAACCCCTACAGGGCTAGCACAGATACGCAGTATTTT. The encoded protein is CASSANPYRASTDTQYF.

The rearrangement uses TRBV2 and TRBJ2-1, with D possibly TRBD2 on 6 matching bases. The germline V and J ends were trimmed by 7 bases and 0 bases, with 7 bases remaining between them. The CDR3 covers 13 residues. Germline CDR1 and CDR2: SNHLY and FYNNEI. DNA of the CDR3: TGTGCCAGCAATAGCGGCTCCTACAATGAGCAGTTCTTC. Its translation is CASNSGSYNEQFF.

The sample holds one count of this clone. CDR3 nucleotides: TGCGCCAGCAGTGAGACCCGGCGGCTAGCGGGCCCAGATACGCAGTATTTT. Translation: CASSETRRLAGPDTQYF. The V call is TRBV10-2, the J call TRBJ2-3, with 8 bases matching TRBD2. Per the germline V gene, CDR1 is WSHSY and CDR2 is SAAADI. V lost 2 bases and J lost 4; bases outside the gene matches: 11. The CDR3 has 17 amino acids.